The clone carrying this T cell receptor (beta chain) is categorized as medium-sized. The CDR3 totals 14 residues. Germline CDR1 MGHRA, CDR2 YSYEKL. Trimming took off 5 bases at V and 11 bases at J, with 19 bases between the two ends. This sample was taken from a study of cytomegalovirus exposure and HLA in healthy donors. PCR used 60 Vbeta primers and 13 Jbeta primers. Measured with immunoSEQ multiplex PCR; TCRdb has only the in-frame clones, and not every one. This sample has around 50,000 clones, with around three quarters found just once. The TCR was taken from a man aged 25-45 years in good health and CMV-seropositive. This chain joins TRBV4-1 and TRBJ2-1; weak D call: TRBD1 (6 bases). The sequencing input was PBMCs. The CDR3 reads CASSSSTQGLQQFF. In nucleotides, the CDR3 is TGCGCCAGCAGCTCGAGTACACAGGGCCTTCAGCAGTTCTTC.